This TCR beta chain was identified in a study of somatic mutations in cytotoxic T cells in rheumatoid arthritis. Concerning this clone: No antigen is known for it.

Study observations and caveats: Between rheumatoid arthritis patients and age-matched healthy controls, CD8+ T-cell clonality showed no significant difference. Patients with a largest CD8+ clone exceeding 20% of CD8+ cells numbered about an eighth of the roughly 65.

CDR1 is MNHNS, CDR2 SASEGT, per germline. CDR3 size: 16 residues. V shed 4 bases, J shed 6 bases, and the junction held 12 bases outside the gene matches. Positive selection with magnetic beads achieved the isolation of CD4+ and CD8+ cells, followed by a flow cytometry check of purity. Sequencing used immunoSEQ multiplex PCR; TCRdb keeps in-frame clones, though not all of them. The data hold 10,000 or so clones, with 60% to 80% observed a single time. Source material: CD8+ T cells sorted from blood. This TCR came from an adult with rheumatoid arthritis. This chain connects TRBV6-1 to TRBJ2-7, with TRBD1 matching over 10 bases. The CDR3 nucleotides read TGTGCCAGCAGTGCCCAAAGGACAGGGGGTCTTCGCGAGCAGTACTTC. It encodes CASSAQRTGGLREQYF.